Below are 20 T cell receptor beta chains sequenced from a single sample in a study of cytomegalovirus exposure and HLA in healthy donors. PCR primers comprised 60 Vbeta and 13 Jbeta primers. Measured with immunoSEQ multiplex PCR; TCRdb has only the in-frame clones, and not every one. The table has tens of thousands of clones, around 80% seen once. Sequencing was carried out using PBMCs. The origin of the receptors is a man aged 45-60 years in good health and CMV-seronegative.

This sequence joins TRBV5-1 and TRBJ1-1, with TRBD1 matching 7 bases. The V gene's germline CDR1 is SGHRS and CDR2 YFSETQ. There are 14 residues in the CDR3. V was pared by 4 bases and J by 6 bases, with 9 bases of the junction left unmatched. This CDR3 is CASSINRGWPEAFF. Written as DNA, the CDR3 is TGCGCCAGCAGCATCAACAGGGGTTGGCCTGAAGCTTTCTTT.

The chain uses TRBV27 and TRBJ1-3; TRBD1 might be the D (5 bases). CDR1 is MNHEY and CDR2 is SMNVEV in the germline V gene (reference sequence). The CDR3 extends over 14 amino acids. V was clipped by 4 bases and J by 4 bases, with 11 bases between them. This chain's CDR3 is CASSSAGIGNTIYF. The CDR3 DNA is TGTGCCAGCAGTTCTGCAGGGATCGGAAACACCATATATTTT.

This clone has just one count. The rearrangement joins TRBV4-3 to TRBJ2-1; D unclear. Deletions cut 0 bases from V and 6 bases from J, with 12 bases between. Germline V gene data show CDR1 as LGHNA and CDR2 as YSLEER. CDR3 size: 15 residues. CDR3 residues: CASSQDPGRPNEQFF. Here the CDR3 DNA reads TGCGCCAGCAGCCAAGATCCCGGCAGGCCCAATGAGCAGTTCTTC.

This CDR3 reads CASSFQGYGNEQFF. The CDR3 DNA sequence: TGTGCCAGCAGCTTTCAGGGGTATGGGAATGAGCAGTTCTTC. The chain recombines TRBV11-2 with TRBJ2-1; tentative D call: TRBD1 (6 bases). V lost 3 bases and J 7 bases, leaving 13 bases between the germline ends. CDR3 length equals 14 residues. Germline loops: CDR1 SGHAT, CDR2 FQNNGV.

The CDR3 DNA follows: TGTGCCAGCAGCCCCCCTGGAGGGACAGTACTAACTGGGGCCAACGTCCTGACTTTC. Translation gives CASSPPGGTVLTGANVLTF. The chain has TRBV5-6 and TRBJ2-6; weak D call: TRBD1 (7 bases). V shed 4 bases and J shed 2 bases, with 22 bases lying between them. The CDR3 covers 19 residues. The V gene's germline CDR1 is SGHDT and CDR2 YYEEEE.

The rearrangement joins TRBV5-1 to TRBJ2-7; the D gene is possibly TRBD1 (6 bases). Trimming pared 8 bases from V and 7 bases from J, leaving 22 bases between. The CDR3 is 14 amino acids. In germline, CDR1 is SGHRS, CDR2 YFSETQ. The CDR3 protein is CASKQGTGSLEQYF. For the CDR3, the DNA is TGCGCCAGTAAACAGGGTACAGGGTCCTTGGAGCAGTACTTC.

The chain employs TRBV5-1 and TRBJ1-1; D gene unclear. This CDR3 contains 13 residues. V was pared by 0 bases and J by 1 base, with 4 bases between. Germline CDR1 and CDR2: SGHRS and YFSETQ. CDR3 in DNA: TGCGCCAGCAGCTTGGGAGCGAACACTGAAGCTTTCTTT. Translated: CASSLGANTEAFF.

In DNA form, the CDR3 reads TGTGCCAGCATAGGACTACAAAACAATGAGCAGTTCTTC. It is translated as CASIGLQNNEQFF. V usage is TRBV2 and J usage is TRBJ2-1, with D perhaps matching TRBD2 (6 bases). The CDR3 runs 13 residues. V was clipped by 7 bases and J by 5 bases, with 12 bases between them. Germline V gene lookup returns CDR1 SNHLY and CDR2 FYNNEI.

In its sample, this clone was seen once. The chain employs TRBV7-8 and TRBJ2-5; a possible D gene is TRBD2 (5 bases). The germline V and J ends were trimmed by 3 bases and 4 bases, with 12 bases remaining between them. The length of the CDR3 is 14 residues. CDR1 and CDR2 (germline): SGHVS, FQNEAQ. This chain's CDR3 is CASSFTRGRETQYF. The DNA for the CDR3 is TGTGCCAGCAGCTTTACCCGGGGTAGAGAGACCCAGTACTTC.

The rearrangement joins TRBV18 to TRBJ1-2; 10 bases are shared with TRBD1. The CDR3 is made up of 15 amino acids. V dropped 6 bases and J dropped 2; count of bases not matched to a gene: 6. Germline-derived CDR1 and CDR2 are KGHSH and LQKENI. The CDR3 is CASSPGTGVNYGYTF. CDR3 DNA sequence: TGTGCCAGCTCCCCCGGGACAGGGGTCAACTATGGCTACACCTTC.

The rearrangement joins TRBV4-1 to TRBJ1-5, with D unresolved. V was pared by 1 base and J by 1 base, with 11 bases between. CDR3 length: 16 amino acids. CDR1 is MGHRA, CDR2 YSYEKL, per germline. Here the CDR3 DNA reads TGCGCCAGCAGCCAAGCAAGCACCATCAGCAATCAGCCCCAGCATTTT. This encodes CASSQASTISNQPQHF.

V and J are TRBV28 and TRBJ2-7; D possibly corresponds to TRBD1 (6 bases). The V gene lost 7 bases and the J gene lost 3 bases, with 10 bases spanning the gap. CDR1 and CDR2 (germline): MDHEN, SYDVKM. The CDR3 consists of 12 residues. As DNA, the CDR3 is TGTGCCAGCAACCCACAGGGCTACGAGCAGTACTTC. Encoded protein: CASNPQGYEQYF.

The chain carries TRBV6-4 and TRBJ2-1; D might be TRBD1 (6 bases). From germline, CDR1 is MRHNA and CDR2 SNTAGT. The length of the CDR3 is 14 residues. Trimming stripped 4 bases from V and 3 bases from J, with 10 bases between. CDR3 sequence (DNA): TGTGCCAGCAGTGTAACAGGGAGCTACAATGAGCAGTTCTTC. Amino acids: CASSVTGSYNEQFF.

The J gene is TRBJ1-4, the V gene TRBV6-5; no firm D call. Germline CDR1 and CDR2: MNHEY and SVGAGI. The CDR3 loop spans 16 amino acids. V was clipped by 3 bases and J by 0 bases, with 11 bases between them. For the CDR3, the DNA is TGTGCCAGCAGTTATTATGAGGGTGCAACTAATGAAAAACTGTTTTTT. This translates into CASSYYEGATNEKLFF.

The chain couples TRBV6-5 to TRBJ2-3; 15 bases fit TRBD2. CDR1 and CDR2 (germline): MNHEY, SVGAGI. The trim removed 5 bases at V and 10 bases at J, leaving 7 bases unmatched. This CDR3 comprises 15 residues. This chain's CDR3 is CASSTQGLAGGAQYF. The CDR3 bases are TGTGCCAGCAGTACCCAAGGACTAGCGGGGGGGGCGCAGTATTTT.

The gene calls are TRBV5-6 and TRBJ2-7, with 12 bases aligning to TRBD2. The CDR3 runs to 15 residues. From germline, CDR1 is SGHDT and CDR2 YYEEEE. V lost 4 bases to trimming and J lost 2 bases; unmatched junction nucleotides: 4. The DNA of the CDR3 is TGTGCCAGCAGCCTTACTAGCGGGGGGCCCTACGAGCAGTACTTC. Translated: CASSLTSGGPYEQYF.

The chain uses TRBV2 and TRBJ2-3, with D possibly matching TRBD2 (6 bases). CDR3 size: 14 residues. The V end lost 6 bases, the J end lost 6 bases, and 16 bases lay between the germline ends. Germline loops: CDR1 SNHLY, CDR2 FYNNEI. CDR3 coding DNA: TGTGCCAGCAGACCCGGGGGTAGGAGGGATACGCAGTATTTT. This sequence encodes CASRPGGRRDTQYF. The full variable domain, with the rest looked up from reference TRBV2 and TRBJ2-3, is EPEVTQTPSHQVTQMGQEVILRCVPISNHLYFYWYRQILGQKVEFLVSFYNNEISEKSEIFDDQFSVERPDGSNFTLKIRSTKLEDSAMYFCASRPGGRRDTQYFGPGTRLTVL.

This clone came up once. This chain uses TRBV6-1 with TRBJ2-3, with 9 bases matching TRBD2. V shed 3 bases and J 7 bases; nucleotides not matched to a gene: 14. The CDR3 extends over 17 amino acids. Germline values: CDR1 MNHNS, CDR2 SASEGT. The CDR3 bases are TGTGCCAGCAGTGATCCTCGAAGGCGGGGGGGCCCGAATACGCAGTATTTT. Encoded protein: CASSDPRRRGGPNTQYF.

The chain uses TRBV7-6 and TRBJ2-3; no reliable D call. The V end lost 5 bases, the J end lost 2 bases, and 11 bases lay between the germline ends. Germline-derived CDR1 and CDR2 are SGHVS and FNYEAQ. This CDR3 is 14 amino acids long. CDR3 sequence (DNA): TGTGCCAGCAGCCCCTCGGCGGACACAGATACGCAGTATTTT. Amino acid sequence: CASSPSADTDTQYF.

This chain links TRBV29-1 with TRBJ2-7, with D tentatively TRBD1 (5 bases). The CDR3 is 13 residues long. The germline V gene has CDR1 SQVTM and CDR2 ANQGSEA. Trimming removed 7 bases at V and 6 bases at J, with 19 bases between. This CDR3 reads CSGKTALQGEQYF. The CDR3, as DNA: TGCAGCGGAAAGACAGCCCTTCAGGGCGAGCAGTACTTC.